The entry below describes one T cell receptor beta chain. The antigen is undetermined. This sample stems from a study of cytomegalovirus exposure and HLA in healthy donors. About the research overall: A data release that came early held 75 million to 85 million unique TCRs from HLA-typed donors.

Overall study findings and caveats: The study reported that TCR beta sequences accurately predicted HLA-A and HLA-B alleles in most subjects.

The ends lost 4 bases at V and 6 bases at J; junction bases unmatched: 4. CDR1 is SGHRS, CDR2 YFSETQ, per germline. The CDR3 sequence is 14 residues long. The PCR employed 60 Vbeta primers together with 13 Jbeta primers. Sequencing used immunoSEQ multiplex PCR; TCRdb keeps in-frame clones, though not all of them. Of about 120,000 clones listed, approximately 72% are singletons. This sequence was found in a man in his fifties or sixties in good health and CMV-seropositive. This chain joins TRBV5-1 and TRBJ1-5; 10 positions match TRBD1. The specimen was PBMCs. The CDR3 reads CASSPGQGSQPQHF. The CDR3 DNA follows: TGCGCCAGCAGCCCGGGACAGGGGAGTCAGCCCCAGCATTTT.